Below are 2 T cell receptor beta chains sequenced from a single sample in a study of blood T cell repertoires in COVID-19. Profiled with immunoSEQ multiplex PCR; TCRdb holds only in-frame clones, not every one. This table holds 60,000 or so clones, 80% to 90% found once. Sequenced: peripheral blood. These receptors were taken from a man in his 60s with active or convalescent COVID-19.

The V gene is TRBV5-6, the J gene TRBJ1-2; D might be TRBD1 (6 bases). The CDR3 has 15 amino acids. V dropped 6 bases and J dropped 4 bases, with 19 bases sitting between them. Germline assignment: CDR1 SGHDT and CDR2 YYEEEE. The CDR3 region has the DNA TGTGCCAGCATTCCGGGTGGGGGCCCCCTCTATGGCTACACCTTC. This codes for CASIPGGGPLYGYTF.

The chain couples TRBV7-6 to TRBJ2-5; D gene uncertain. Germline V gene data show CDR1 as SGHVS and CDR2 as FNYEAQ. CDR3 size: 12 residues. The ends were cut back, 8 bases at V and 5 bases at J, with 12 bases in the middle. CDR3 loop: CASSKTGETQYF. In nucleotides, the CDR3 is TGTGCCAGCTCCAAAACCGGGGAGACCCAGTACTTC.